These T cell receptor beta chains were read from a single sample in a study of cytotoxic CD8 clonotypes in ibrutinib-treated CLL. Profiled with immunoSEQ multiplex PCR; TCRdb holds only in-frame clones, not every one. There are 110,000 to 150,000 clones in the sample; 79% occur only once, and about 13% lies in the top ten. The sequencing used PBMCs, collected after 12 months of ibrutinib treatment. These TCRs come from a human donor with chronic lymphocytic leukemia. Each CDR3 is given with its conserved first and last residue. D genes are given only for firm matches. Some rows mark clone size as missing; the rest say once, few, many or name a class of expanded clone.

DNA	CDR3	V	size	J	D
TGTGCCAGCAGCTTGGAGGGGGCGCGTGAGCAGTACTTC	CASSLEGAREQYF	TRBV5-4	-	TRBJ2-7	TRBD1
TGTGCCAGCTCACCACCGGGACTAGCGGCCAGCTACAATGAGCAGTTCTTC	CASSPPGLAASYNEQFF	TRBV18	-	TRBJ2-1	TRBD2
TGCGCCAGCAGCCAAGTGTGGAAGGAAGATTTAGCTAACTATGGCTACACCTTC	CASSQVWKEDLANYGYTF	TRBV4-3	-	TRBJ1-2	-
TGCGCCAGCAGCCAAGTACCGTATGGGACCTACAATGAGCAGTTCTTC	CASSQVPYGTYNEQFF	TRBV4-3	-	TRBJ2-1	-
TGTGCCACCAGCAGAGAATACGGGACAGGGAGCGAAAAACTGTTTTTT	CATSREYGTGSEKLFF	TRBV15	-	TRBJ1-4	TRBD1
TGTGCCAGCAGTTCACACAGGGTGAACACTGAAGCTTTCTTT	CASSSHRVNTEAFF	TRBV27	-	TRBJ1-1	-
TGTGCCAGCAGTTACTCGCTCGGGGGAGGTTTCTACGAGCAGTACTTC	CASSYSLGGGFYEQYF	TRBV6-5	once	TRBJ2-7	-
TGCGCCAGCCCGAGACAGGGGCAATACGAGCAGTACTTC	CASPRQGQYEQYF	TRBV10-1	-	TRBJ2-7	TRBD1
TGTGCCAGCAGCGCCCAATCCGGGGAGGTGGTTTCGGAGACCCAGTACTTC	CASSAQSGEVVSETQYF	TRBV9	-	TRBJ2-5	-
TGTGCCAGCACTAAAAGAGGTGAAGCTTTCTTT	CASTKRGEAFF	TRBV6-5	-	TRBJ1-1	-
TGTGCCAGCAGTAGGAGACAGGGCAATGAGCAGTTCTTC	CASSRRQGNEQFF	TRBV6-1	-	TRBJ2-1	TRBD1
TGCGCCAGCGGGCCCTCCGGGCACGAGCAGTACTTC	CASGPSGHEQYF	TRBV5-1	-	TRBJ2-7	-
TGCGCCAGCAGCTCCGGGGATTTCGGCAATCAGCCCCAGCATTTT	CASSSGDFGNQPQHF	TRBV5-1	few	TRBJ1-5	-
TGTGCCAGCATTCAGGGTAACTATGGCTACACCTTC	CASIQGNYGYTF	TRBV2	-	TRBJ1-2	-
TGTGCCAGCAGCTTAGGAGGGGGGCCGTATGGCTACACCTTC	CASSLGGGPYGYTF	TRBV7-8	-	TRBJ1-2	-
TGTGCCAGCAGTTACTCGACCTTGAGGGATACGCAGTATTTT	CASSYSTLRDTQYF	TRBV6-5	-	TRBJ2-3	-
TGTGCCAGCAGCGCTAGGTGGACTAGCGGGAGGGCCTACAATGAGCAGTTCTTC	CASSARWTSGRAYNEQFF	TRBV7-2	few	TRBJ2-1	TRBD2
TGTGCCAGCAGCGTAGCTAGCGGCGACTACGAGCAGTACTTC	CASSVASGDYEQYF	TRBV9	-	TRBJ2-7	TRBD2
TGTGCCAGCAGCTACGGACAGCAAGAGACCCAGTACTTC	CASSYGQQETQYF	TRBV7-9	-	TRBJ2-5	-
TGTGCCAGCAGTCAAACCATGGGCTCCTACGAGCAGTACTTC	CASSQTMGSYEQYF	TRBV6-4	-	TRBJ2-7	-
TGTGCCAGCAGCCGCACTATAGGTGATAATGAGCAGTTCTTC	CASSRTIGDNEQFF	TRBV4-2	-	TRBJ2-1	-
TGTGCCAGCAGTGACCCGGGGGTAGCGGGCTTGTACGAGCAGTACTTC	CASSDPGVAGLYEQYF	TRBV6-1	-	TRBJ2-7	TRBD2
TGTGCCAGCACTTCGAGAGTAGCTTACAATGAGCAGTTCTTC	CASTSRVAYNEQFF	TRBV6-6	-	TRBJ2-1	-
TGCGCCAGCAGCCAAGGGCCGGTGGGGACCCAGTACTTC	CASSQGPVGTQYF	TRBV4-1	-	TRBJ2-5	-
TGTGCCTGGAGACGCCGGGACAGGGGTAATTCACCCCTCCACTTT	CAWRRRDRGNSPLHF	TRBV30	-	TRBJ1-6	TRBD1
TGTGCCAGCAGCTTAGGCAGCGGCCACTATTACGAGCAGTACTTC	CASSLGSGHYYEQYF	TRBV11-2	-	TRBJ2-7	-
TGTGCCAGCAGCTTAGAAACCAGGGATTGGATCCCTGGAAACACCATATATTTT	CASSLETRDWIPGNTIYF	TRBV11-2	once	TRBJ1-3	-
TGTGCCAGCAGTTTACCCCAGGGACAGGAGGTCTATGGCTACACCTTC	CASSLPQGQEVYGYTF	TRBV28	-	TRBJ1-2	TRBD1
TGTGCCAGCAGTTACTCGCCCAGGGGTGGTGAGCAGTTCTTC	CASSYSPRGGEQFF	TRBV6-5	-	TRBJ2-1	-
TGTGCCAGCAGCAACAACCTCCTGGAGACCCAGTACTTC	CASSNNLLETQYF	TRBV27	-	TRBJ2-5	-
TGTGCCAGCAGCGCCACAGGGGACTCCTACAATGAGCAGTTCTTC	CASSATGDSYNEQFF	TRBV9	-	TRBJ2-1	TRBD1
TGTGCCAGCAGCCCGGACAGGGGTTATGGTGAGCAGTTCTTC	CASSPDRGYGEQFF	TRBV7-7	-	TRBJ2-1	TRBD1
TGTGCCAGCAGCTCCGGACTAGCGAGGGGCAATGAGCAGTTCTTC	CASSSGLARGNEQFF	TRBV7-9	-	TRBJ2-1	TRBD2
TGTGCCTGGAGTCTGCGGGAGGTTGAATATTTT	CAWSLREVEYF	TRBV30	-	TRBJ2-3	TRBD2
TGTGCCAGCTCGGACAGATACTATGGCTACACCTTC	CASSDRYYGYTF	TRBV6-5	-	TRBJ1-2	-
TGTGCCAGCAGTTACCCACCAGATACGCAGTATTTT	CASSYPPDTQYF	TRBV6-5	-	TRBJ2-3	-
TGTGCCACCAGCACTGCCTTTAGGGGGAGTGAGCAGTTCTTC	CATSTAFRGSEQFF	TRBV15	-	TRBJ2-1	-
TGTGCCTGGAGTCGAGCGGGTATATACAATGAGCAGTTCTTC	CAWSRAGIYNEQFF	TRBV30	-	TRBJ2-1	-
TGTGCTACGGCAGGGCGGACTAGCGGTACCTACGAGCAGTACTTC	CATAGRTSGTYEQYF	TRBV28	-	TRBJ2-7	TRBD2
TGTGCCAGCAGCCGGAAGGGGGGCCCCTACGAGCAGTACTTC	CASSRKGGPYEQYF	TRBV14	-	TRBJ2-7	-
TGTGCCAGCTCACCGTTGGGACAGGGGATGACAGATACGCAGTATTTT	CASSPLGQGMTDTQYF	TRBV18	-	TRBJ2-3	TRBD1
TGTGCCAGCTCACCAGGGGCAGGGAACAGAGAGACCCAGTACTTC	CASSPGAGNRETQYF	TRBV18	-	TRBJ2-5	-
TGTGCCAGCAGCTTAGGGATCGTCAGGGGTTACGAGCAGTACTTC	CASSLGIVRGYEQYF	TRBV7-9	-	TRBJ2-7	-